This entry lists 30 T cell receptor beta chains sequenced from one sample in a study of human T cells and chemical hapten exposure. TCRdb called the RACE reads again in MiXCR, with one record for every CDR3 protein. Of fewer than 150,000 distinct CDR3 sequences in the sample, roughly 12% were seen once. Described time point: pre-sensitization, week 0. Indicated treatment: therapeutic diphenylcyclopropenone sensitization with weekly scalp DPC. The sample here was whole blood, taken in connection with sensitization to the hapten diphenylcyclopropenone (DPC). The receptors were gathered from a woman between 18 and 30 years old with alopecia areata. Some clones in this sample may be carry-over from other donors' samples.

This clonotype has at least ten counts. This sequence joins TRBV5-1 and TRBJ2-2; D is unclear. The CDR3 has 13 amino acids. V lost 0 bases and J lost 6, with 6 bases in between. Per the germline V gene, CDR1 is SGHRS and CDR2 is YFSETQ. Here the CDR3 reads CASSLGPPGELFF. CDR3 in DNA: TGCGCCAGCAGCTTGGGACCCCCCGGGGAGCTGTTTTTT.

This clonotype has only a few counts. The chain couples TRBV18 to TRBJ1-6; 8 bases agree with TRBD1. Trimming removed 3 bases from V and 7 bases from J; junction bases left unmatched: 5. This CDR3 has 15 amino acids. Germline-derived CDR1 and CDR2 are KGHSH and LQKENI. CDR3 bases: TGTGCCAGCTCACCTTGGACAGGGAGCAATTCACCCCTCCACTTT. Amino acids: CASSPWTGSNSPLHF. Supplemented by reference TRBV18 and TRBJ1-6, the full variable domain reads NAGVMQNPRHLVRRRGQEARLRCSPMKGHSHVYWYRQLPEEGLKFMVYLQKENIIDESGMPKERFSAEFPKEGPSILRIQQVVRGDSAAYFCASSPWTGSNSPLHFGNGTRLTVT.

This chain connects TRBV6-5 to TRBJ2-3; 8 bases align to TRBD1. Per germline, CDR1 MNHEY and CDR2 SVGAGI. The CDR3 runs 15 residues. The V segment lost 4 bases and the J segment 3 bases; nucleotides outside the gene matches: 6. The CDR3 spells CASSSGTGFTDTQYF. The CDR3 DNA follows: TGTGCCAGCAGTTCCGGGACAGGTTTTACAGATACGCAGTATTTT.

This clonotype came up a few times. The rearrangement uses TRBV7-9 and TRBJ2-2; 8 bases map to TRBD1. Germline V lookup: CDR1 SEHNR, CDR2 FQNEAQ (reference sequence). V lost 6 bases, J lost 1 base, and 10 bases stayed unmatched. The CDR3 is 17 residues long. The CDR3 protein is CASRTRGQGQNTGELFF. In DNA, the CDR3 is TGTGCCAGCAGAACCAGGGGGCAGGGACAGAACACCGGGGAGCTGTTTTTT.

This clonotype has ten or more counts. The genes are TRBV5-4 and TRBJ2-5; D gene uncertain. With 0 bases removed from V and 5 bases from J, the gap between germline ends came to 8 bases. CDR3 length: 13 residues. CDR1 is SGHNT, CDR2 YYREEE, per germline (reference sequence). CDR3: CASSLVGTETQYF. In DNA, the CDR3 is TGTGCCAGCAGCTTGGTGGGTACGGAGACCCAGTACTTC.

This clonotype was counted only a few times. The CDR3 here is CASSPLQGVNQPQHF. CDR3 coding DNA: TGTGCCAGCTCACCACTCCAGGGGGTGAATCAGCCCCAGCATTTT. The chain joins TRBV18 to TRBJ1-5; 7 positions agree with TRBD1. V gave up 1 base and J gave up 4 bases; unmatched junction bases: 4. The germline CDR1 and CDR2 sequences are KGHSH and LQKENI. There are 15 residues in the CDR3.

This clonotype was picked up a small number of times. The V and J genes are TRBV7-9 and TRBJ1-1; D is uncertain. Germline V gene data show CDR1 as SEHNR and CDR2 as FQNEAQ (reference sequence). The CDR3 loop spans 11 amino acids. Trimming removed 0 bases at V and 6 bases at J, with 2 bases between. CDR3 residues: CASSLAPEAFF. The CDR3, as DNA: TGTGCCAGCAGCTTAGCGCCTGAAGCTTTCTTT.

This clonotype appeared a few times. The gene calls are TRBV10-3 and TRBJ2-3, with D perhaps TRBD1 (5 bases). Germline assignment: CDR1 ENHRY and CDR2 SYGVKD. The CDR3 totals 15 residues. Trimming stripped 2 bases from V and 4 bases from J, with 13 bases between. The CDR3 DNA follows: TGTGCCATCAGTGAGGGACAAGTGGGGCCAGATACGCAGTATTTT. The encoded protein is CAISEGQVGPDTQYF.

This chain links TRBV29-1 with TRBJ2-7; 9 nucleotides line up with TRBD1. CDR1 and CDR2 from the germline V gene are SQVTM and ANQGSEA. The CDR3 covers 14 residues. Germline trimming cut 6 bases from V and 2 bases from J; bases unmatched to any gene: 8. The CDR3 loop is CSVPGTGRPYEQYF. In DNA form, the CDR3 reads TGCAGCGTCCCCGGGACAGGGCGTCCCTACGAGCAGTACTTC.

This clonotype was detected only a few times. This sequence joins TRBV10-3 and TRBJ2-5; TRBD1 aligns across 7 bases. Unmatched junction bases numbered 4, after V lost 2 bases and J lost 1 base. This CDR3 is built from 15 residues. Germline V gene data show CDR1 as ENHRY and CDR2 as SYGVKD. CDR3 nucleotides: TGTGCCATCAGTGAGACACGGGACAGCCAAGAGACCCAGTACTTC. Its protein product is CAISETRDSQETQYF.

This clonotype was recorded a few times. The rearrangement joins TRBV28 to TRBJ1-6, with TRBD1 as a possible D gene (6 bases). The germline V gene encodes CDR1 MDHEN and CDR2 SYDVKM. V was shortened by 6 bases and J by 10 bases, with 16 bases between the two germline ends. The CDR3 is 14 residues long. CDR3 DNA sequence: TGTGCCAGCAGGCCCGCCAGGGGAGGCTCACCCCTCCACTTT. Translating gives CASRPARGGSPLHF.

This clonotype was recorded many times. The J gene is TRBJ1-1, the V gene TRBV27; TRBD1 matches at 9 bases. V trimming: 6 bases; J trimming: 3 bases; junction bases outside the gene matches: 5. This CDR3 contains 14 residues. Germline V CDR1 and CDR2: MNHEY, SMNVEV (reference sequence). The CDR3 DNA reads as TGTGCCAGCAGACCCGGACAGGGGTACACTGAAGCTTTCTTT. Translated, it gives CASRPGQGYTEAFF.

This chain links TRBV5-4 with TRBJ1-4, with D maybe TRBD1 (5 bases). The CDR3 contains 15 residues. The germline gives CDR1 SGHNT, CDR2 YYREEE (reference sequence). V gave up 5 bases and J gave up 0 bases, with 11 bases separating them. DNA of the CDR3: TGTGCCAGCAGAGCAGGGTCCACAACTAATGAAAAACTGTTTTTT. As protein: CASRAGSTTNEKLFF.

This clonotype was recorded many times. The gene calls are TRBV20-1 and TRBJ2-3, with D possibly TRBD2 on 6 matching bases. Germline assignment: CDR1 DFQATT and CDR2 SNEGSKA (reference sequence). CDR3 length: 16 amino acids. Trimming cost V 0 bases and J 2 bases, with 15 bases left between them. The CDR3 protein is CSARDLSSGDTDTQYF. CDR3 DNA sequence: TGCAGTGCTAGAGATCTTAGTAGCGGAGACACAGATACGCAGTATTTT.

The chain uses TRBV15 and TRBJ2-7; D is possibly TRBD1 (6 bases). In germline, CDR1 is LNHNV, CDR2 YYDKDF (reference sequence). This CDR3 is built from 15 residues. Trimming took off 1 base at V and 5 bases at J, with 15 bases between the two ends. The CDR3 coding sequence is TGTGCCACCAGCAGAGGACAGGATAGAGGGGACGAGCAGTACTTC. Its protein product is CATSRGQDRGDEQYF.

The genes are TRBV5-6 and TRBJ2-4; no definite D call. The CDR3 loop spans 16 amino acids. Trimming stripped 3 bases from V and 0 bases from J, with 13 bases between. In germline, CDR1 is SGHDT, CDR2 YYEEEE. The CDR3 sequence is CASSSQSSVAKNIQYF. The CDR3 nucleotides are TGTGCCAGCAGCTCCCAGTCTTCCGTAGCCAAAAACATTCAGTACTTC.

In its sample, this clonotype was seen many times. The rearrangement joins TRBV5-5 to TRBJ1-6, with 7 nucleotides matching TRBD1. The germline V gene has CDR1 SGHKS and CDR2 YYEKEE (reference sequence). The CDR3 loop spans 16 amino acids. The V gene end was trimmed by 1 base and the J gene end by 7 bases; junction bases not matched to a gene: 8. The CDR3 nucleotides are TGTGCCAGCAGCTTGATGAGACAGGGATCCAATTCACCCCTCCACTTT. It specifies CASSLMRQGSNSPLHF.

The chain carries TRBV7-2 and TRBJ1-1, with unresolved D. The CDR3 extends over 14 amino acids. With 3 bases removed from V and 0 bases from J, the gap between germline ends came to 8 bases. Germline CDR1 SGHTA, CDR2 FQGNSA. CDR3 nucleotide sequence: TGTGCCAGCAGCTTTGTGACCCTGAACACTGAAGCTTTCTTT. Translation gives CASSFVTLNTEAFF.

The genes are TRBV6-2 or TRBV6-3 and TRBJ2-7, with a weak D call TRBD1 (6 bases). The germline V gene encodes CDR1 MNHEY and CDR2 SVGEGT. Trimming took off 7 bases at V and 0 bases at J, with 10 bases between the two ends. The CDR3 contains 13 residues. This CDR3 is CASTGQPSYEQYF. CDR3 nucleotides: TGTGCCAGCACCGGACAGCCCTCCTACGAGCAGTACTTC.

At least ten counts were recorded for this clonotype. This chain uses TRBV20-1 with TRBJ1-1, with 8 positions matching TRBD1. The CDR3 runs to 13 residues. Per germline, CDR1 DFQATT and CDR2 SNEGSKA (reference sequence). The V and J ends lost 4 bases and 1 base, in that order; junction bases with no gene match: 2. CDR3 sequence reads: CSAKGQANTEAFF. The CDR3 DNA reads as TGCAGTGCTAAGGGACAGGCGAACACTGAAGCTTTCTTT.

This clonotype has just a few counts. The rearrangement uses TRBV11-2 and TRBJ1-5; unclear D gene. Trimming shortened V by 1 base and J by 4 bases, and 11 bases separated the two germline ends. Germline-derived CDR1 and CDR2 are SGHAT and FQNNGV. This CDR3 spans 15 amino acids. The CDR3 region is CASSLAGIPNQPQHF. Here the CDR3 DNA reads TGTGCCAGCAGCTTAGCTGGAATCCCAAATCAGCCCCAGCATTTT.

The table lists this clonotype with many counts. The chain uses TRBV5-4 and TRBJ2-1, with 7 bases fitting TRBD2. The J segment lost 2 bases and the V segment lost 0 bases, leaving 2 bases of the junction unmatched. Germline lookup yields CDR1 SGHNT and CDR2 YYREEE (reference sequence). The CDR3 covers 15 residues. This CDR3 reads CASSLGGGTYNEQFF. In DNA, the CDR3 is TGTGCCAGCAGCTTGGGCGGGGGAACCTACAATGAGCAGTTCTTC.

J is TRBJ2-2 and V is TRBV7-2, with 9 bases that match TRBD2. V was clipped by 5 bases and J by 3 bases; unmatched bases: 13. Germline CDR1 SGHTA, CDR2 FQGNSA. The CDR3 is 18 residues long. CDR3 nucleotide sequence: TGTGCCAGCAGCAAACGACGACCGGGACTAGCAGACACCGGGGAGCTGTTTTTT. Protein product: CASSKRRPGLADTGELFF.

V usage is TRBV6-5 and J usage is TRBJ2-1; D is undetermined. Per germline, CDR1 MNHEY and CDR2 SVGAGI. The CDR3 runs 16 residues. Deletions cut 7 bases from V and 8 bases from J, with 24 bases between. The CDR3 nucleotides are TGTGCCAGCAAGACTTACAGCCGCGCCTTCAGTGATGAGCAGTTCTTC. Protein: CASKTYSRAFSDEQFF.

This clonotype showed up just a few times. The V and J genes are TRBV25-1 and TRBJ2-7; 7 bases line up with TRBD1. V lost 2 bases to trimming and J lost 0 bases; unmatched junction nucleotides: 13. The CDR3 contains 18 residues. The germline V gene has CDR1 MGHDK and CDR2 SYGVNS. The CDR3 region has the DNA TGTGCCAGCAGTGAAAATACGGACCCACAGGGGAGCTCCTACGAGCAGTACTTC. Amino acids: CASSENTDPQGSSYEQYF.

The chain has TRBV25-1 and TRBJ2-7; TRBD1 matches 11 bases. CDR1 and CDR2 (germline): MGHDK, SYGVNS. Trimming cost V 5 bases and J 0 bases; bases outside gene matches: 9. The CDR3 sequence is 17 residues long. The CDR3 DNA sequence: TGTGCCAGCAGTTTGACCCGGGACAGGGGGGACTCCTACGAGCAGTACTTC. It translates to CASSLTRDRGDSYEQYF.

The CDR3 region has the DNA TGTGCCAGCAGCTCCGGACTAGCGGGGGGGTACCAAGAGACCCAGTACTTC. Encoded protein: CASSSGLAGGYQETQYF. The chain carries TRBV11-2 and TRBJ2-5; 15 bases align to TRBD2. V lost 4 bases, J lost 0 bases, and 3 bases stayed unmatched. The germline V gene encodes CDR1 SGHAT and CDR2 FQNNGV. The CDR3 length is 17 residues.

This chain connects TRBV11-2 to TRBJ1-5; D remains unclear. V lost 0 bases to trimming and J lost 6 bases, with 12 bases between them. Germline loops: CDR1 SGHAT, CDR2 FQNNGV. The CDR3 runs to 15 residues. Here the CDR3 DNA reads TGTGCCAGCAGCTTAGACGGGAATCTGGTTCAGCCCCAGCATTTT. Encoded protein: CASSLDGNLVQPQHF. The full variable domain, rest sourced from reference TRBV11-2 and TRBJ1-5, is EAGVAQSPRYKIIEKRQSVAFWCNPISGHATLYWYQQILGQGPKLLIQFQNNGVVDDSQLPKDRFSAERLKGVDSTLKIQPAKLEDSAVYLCASSLDGNLVQPQHFGDGTRLSIL.

This clonotype was found a few times. The DNA for the CDR3 is TGCAGCGTTGAGAAGGGACGTAGCACAGATACGCAGTATTTT. Encoded protein: CSVEKGRSTDTQYF. The chain carries TRBV29-1 and TRBJ2-3; D possibly matches TRBD1 or TRBD2 (5 bases each). Trimming left V 3 bases short and J 0 bases short, with 10 bases between. The CDR3 has 14 residues. Per germline, CDR1 SQVTM and CDR2 ANQGSEA.

This chain uses TRBV4-2 with TRBJ2-7; no clear D. The V gene's germline CDR1 is LGHNA and CDR2 YNFKEQ. V lost 1 base and J 3 bases, leaving 13 bases between the germline ends. CDR3 size: 15 residues. CDR3 sequence reads: CASSQGDSTYYEQYF. As DNA, the CDR3 is TGTGCCAGCAGCCAAGGCGACTCTACATACTACGAGCAGTACTTC.